This T cell receptor (beta chain) was sequenced during a study of neurological immune-mediated disorders. TCRdb analysed the 5' RACE reads with MiXCR anew, one entry per CDR3 protein. The sample includes around 25,000 distinct CDR3 sequences, 13% of them seen just once. This clonotype was observed at least ten times. CDR1 and CDR2 from the germline V gene are DFQATT and SNEGSKA (reference sequence). The CDR3 runs 16 residues. Trimming pared 5 bases from V and 1 base from J, leaving 19 bases between. The sequenced material came from PBMCs. V and J are TRBV20-1 and TRBJ2-3; D is possibly TRBD1 or TRBD2 (5 bases each). The clonotype originates from a woman in her fifties or sixties with HTLV-1-associated myelopathy (HAM/TSP). CDR3 bases: TGCAGTGCTGAGGGGCCGCAGGCACGTGGCACAGATACGCAGTATTTT. This sequence encodes CSAEGPQARGTDTQYF.